This TCR beta chain was captured by sequencing in a study of T cell responses to AZD1222 COVID-19 vaccine. Some clones are missing from TCRdb's copy, which holds only in-frame ones; the method was immunoSEQ multiplex PCR. The table records over 150,000 clones, over 75% of them present only once. The CDR3 runs to 12 residues. The V end lost 8 bases, the J end lost 7 bases, and 12 bases lay between the germline ends. The genes are TRBV12-3 or TRBV12-4 and TRBJ1-5; D unresolved. The input for sequencing was peripheral blood, taken on day 0 of AZD1222 vaccination. This TCR was recovered from an adult in good health. The CDR3 reads CASAVSRQPQHF. Here the CDR3 DNA reads TGTGCCAGCGCGGTATCCAGGCAGCCCCAGCATTTT.